The rows below give T cell receptor beta chains drawn from one sample of a study of identical twins. TCRdb reanalysed the 5' RACE reads using MiXCR and keeps one entry per CDR3 protein. The table includes 500,000 to 550,000 distinct CDR3 sequences, roughly 21% detected once. These records were also assigned to another study, of T cells expressing NK-cell markers.

The specimen was CD4+ T cells sorted from blood. The receptors were gathered from a woman between 18 and 30 years old in good health. Both conserved end residues are part of each CDR3. Fields, in order: V gene, CDR3 protein.

>TRBV10-3
CAISDGSPLHF
>TRBV10-1
CASSPLPFGGQYF
>TRBV5-5
CASSLMGQGQETQYF
>TRBV6-7
CASSYLPSVTGNEQFF
>TRBV6-5
CASSYSGNSPLHF
>TRBV6-1
CASSRMTSGANVLTF
>TRBV12-3/TRBV12-4
CASSLPRKTQYF
>TRBV5-5
CASSLRTGLTNEKLFF
>TRBV20-1
CSARDLKGTQYF
>TRBV20-1
CSAPAGAYTGELFF
>TRBV10-3
CAISVEGNNYGYTF
>TRBV20-1
CSARDRVGREGWEKLFF
>TRBV5-1
CASSFQQQNYGYTF
>TRBV20-1
CSARPPGVYEQYF
>TRBV5-1
CASSPMGSGTYNEQFF
>TRBV29-1
CSVYPGQGTEAFF
>TRBV7-2
CASSLVGGREFF
>TRBV20-1
CSASTRTGFTDTQYF
>TRBV10-3
CAVKRNNEQFF
>TRBV5-1
CASSFGTGNEKLFF
>TRBV9
CASSVAPPGASGNTIYF
>TRBV12-3/TRBV12-4
CASSPYGSNYGYTF
>TRBV6-5
CASSYSWTSRNEQFF
>TRBV10-3
CAISPVGSGNSPLHF
>TRBV20-1
CSASSVAGPDEQFF
>TRBV20-1
CSARPLAGELFF
>TRBV4-3
CASSQDTGTYGYTF
>TRBV12-3/TRBV12-4
CASSLSRSRPYEQYF
>TRBV20-1
CSATPVGDETQYF
>TRBV20-1
CSAGHLTGRATEAFF
>TRBV6-5
CASSYTNRVEQYF
>TRBV7-2
CASSLVLGFNYEQYF
>TRBV19
CASSMTAQNTEAFF
>TRBV20-1
CSADGTSGSYEQYF
>TRBV12-3/TRBV12-4
CASSSGQDGYTF
>TRBV3-1
CASSLLDEKLFF
>TRBV30
CAWRGGSYNEQFF
>TRBV2
CASAQSSDTQYF
>TRBV24-1
CATSPDTNTGELFF
>TRBV12-3/TRBV12-4
CASSITQGRTYNQPQHF
>TRBV12-3/TRBV12-4
CASSLSGHQPQHF
>TRBV20-1
CSAIPGSSGSYNEQFF
>TRBV5-1
CASAFPKANTGELFF
>TRBV29-1
CSAQRLMNTEAFF
>TRBV20-1
CSAQAGGPHNEQFF
>TRBV4-3
CASSPGTGIPKNIQYF
>TRBV20-1
CSVRGGEHNEQFF
>TRBV5-1
CASSLAPGVDSPLHF
>TRBV7-2
CASSFGSLGLAREQYF
>TRBV18
CASSPPNRPKETQYF
>TRBV5-4
CASSLELSTEQFF
>TRBV7-2
CASSGGGRETQYF
>TRBV6-1
CASSHFMGRGPPEAFF
>TRBV15
CATSREGRTYEQYF
>TRBV5-1
CASSLVSSGEETQYF
>TRBV3-1
CASSPGVGDSPLHF